This record covers a single T cell receptor beta chain. Its antigen is unidentified. The PCR was carried out with 60 Vbeta primers and 13 Jbeta primers. Profiled with immunoSEQ multiplex PCR; TCRdb holds only in-frame clones, not every one. Counted here are about 130,000 clones, roughly 79% occurring once; the ten biggest clones make up approximately 1.7%. These data originate in a study of cytomegalovirus exposure and HLA in healthy donors. The germline CDR1 and CDR2 sequences are MNHEY and SVGAGI. This CDR3 is built from 15 residues. V shed 6 bases, J shed 0 bases, and the junction held 5 bases outside the gene matches. Findings and limits, study-wide: Most sequenced TCRs were rare (though some public TCRs occurred in many donors). Through in vitro validation, three CMV-associated chains were shown to be specific for CMV antigens. Reports state that TCR beta sequences accurately predicted most subjects' HLA-A and HLA-B alleles. Researchers left out some V segments, among them TRBV6-2 and TRBV6-3, as indistinguishable.

The clonotype comes from a woman aged 45-65 years in good health and CMV-seronegative. Sequencing input: PBMCs. The chain recombines TRBV6-5 with TRBJ1-5; 7 nucleotides match TRBD1. CDR3 DNA: TGTGCCAGCAGCCTAACAGGGGATAGCAATCAGCCCCAGCATTTT. Its translation is CASSLTGDSNQPQHF.